A single sample is the source of the 15 T cell receptor beta chains below, sequenced in a study of blood T cell repertoires in COVID-19. Assay used: immunoSEQ multiplex PCR; TCRdb lists only in-frame clones, some missing. The repertoire holds about 150,000 clones, about 83% seen once, with around 3.7% in the top ten. The sequenced material came from PBMCs or T cells enriched from blood (not recorded which). The receptors originated from a woman between 50 and 59 years old with acute COVID-19.

The chain has TRBV19 and TRBJ2-1; 7 nucleotides match TRBD2. Per germline, CDR1 LNHDA and CDR2 SQIVND (reference sequence). Trimming removed 8 bases from V and 4 bases from J; junction bases left unmatched: 5. The CDR3 runs to 13 residues. CDR3 bases: TGTGCCAGTTCTAGCGGAGAGTACAATGAGCAGTTCTTC. Translating gives CASSSGEYNEQFF.

The table lists this clone with a count of one. J is TRBJ2-1 and V is TRBV18, with 12 positions matching TRBD2. Germline V CDR1 and CDR2: KGHSH, LQKENI. The V segment lost 2 bases and the J segment 8 bases; nucleotides outside the gene matches: 22. This CDR3 has 21 amino acids. CDR3 loop: CASSPNLPTSGRANYCYEQFF. The DNA for the CDR3 is TGTGCCAGCTCACCAAATCTTCCGACTAGCGGGAGAGCCAACTACTGCTATGAGCAGTTCTTC.

The CDR3 bases are TGTGCCGTACGCCGGACAGGGGCAAACACCGGGGAGCTGTTTTTT. As protein: CAVRRTGANTGELFF. The chain links TRBV30 to TRBJ2-2; the match to TRBD1 covers 9 bases. This CDR3 region has 15 residues. CDR1 and CDR2 (germline): GTSNPN, SVGIG (reference sequence). V lost 8 bases, J lost 2 bases, and 9 bases stayed unmatched.

This clone was seen more than once but under ten times. The chain combines TRBV7-6 with TRBJ2-1; TRBD2 matches at 10 bases. The CDR3 is 12 amino acids. Germline values: CDR1 SGHVS, CDR2 FNYEAQ. With V trimmed by 5 bases and J by 10 bases, 2 bases remained unmatched. The CDR3 nucleotides are TGTGCCAGCAGCAAGACTAGCGGGGAGCAGTTCTTC. Translation gives CASSKTSGEQFF.

The chain carries TRBV6-5 and TRBJ1-2, with D maybe TRBD1 (5 bases). Trimming removed 6 bases from V and 6 bases from J, with 20 bases in between. This CDR3 is built from 15 residues. Germline loops: CDR1 MNHEY, CDR2 SVGAGI. The CDR3 reads CASRPSGGNGNGYTF. The CDR3 nucleotides read TGTGCCAGCAGGCCCAGCGGGGGGAATGGGAATGGCTACACCTTC.

Comments on this clone: A read error may explain this, as a much larger clone is one base away. The same CDR3 can be traced to other DNA sequences in this sample. V and J are TRBV12-3 or TRBV12-4 and TRBJ1-5; no definite D call. This CDR3 contains 12 residues. Trimming took off 6 bases at V and 9 bases at J, with 12 bases between the two ends. The CDR3 nucleotides read TGTGCCAGCAGCTTCTTAGGAGGGCCCCAGCATTTT. Protein product: CASSFLGGPQHF.

The chain is built from TRBV6-2 or TRBV6-3 and TRBJ1-1; 7 bases are shared with TRBD1. This CDR3 has 15 amino acids. Unmatched junction bases numbered 4, after V lost 2 bases and J lost 1 base. Germline V gene lookup returns CDR1 MNHEY and CDR2 SVGEGT. CDR3 bases: TGTGCCAGCAGTTACGACAGACAGGGGAACACTGAAGCTTTCTTT. This encodes CASSYDRQGNTEAFF.

V usage is TRBV9 and J usage is TRBJ2-1; unclear D gene. The CDR3 is made up of 14 amino acids. Germline-derived CDR1 and CDR2 are SGDLS and YYNGEE. Trimming left V 1 base short and J 9 bases short, with 14 bases between. As DNA, the CDR3 is TGTGCCAGCAGCGTAACCCTAGGAGTAGGTGAGCAGTTCTTC. The encoded protein is CASSVTLGVGEQFF.

In this sample, this clone turned up a few times. The rearrangement links TRBV6-5 to TRBJ1-6; TRBD1 matches 7 bases. Germline CDR1 and CDR2: MNHEY and SVGAGI. The CDR3 consists of 15 residues. With 0 bases clipped from V and 10 bases from J, the junction kept 6 bases outside the gene matches. CDR3 sequence (DNA): TGTGCCAGCAGTTACTCAATTCAGGGGGACTCACCCCTCCACTTT. Translation gives CASSYSIQGDSPLHF.

This clone was picked up one time. The gene calls are TRBV11-2 and TRBJ1-2; D is perhaps TRBD1 (5 bases). Germline V gene sequence: CDR1 SGHAT, CDR2 FQNNGV. The V end lost 4 bases, the J end lost 4 bases, and 16 bases lay between the germline ends. This CDR3 contains 15 residues. CDR3 region: CASSSGSGPLYGYTF. For the CDR3, the DNA is TGTGCCAGCAGCTCCGGGTCAGGGCCCCTCTATGGCTACACCTTC.

The V call is TRBV7-2, the J call TRBJ2-7; 9 bases align to TRBD1. Germline CDR1 reads SGHTA; CDR2 reads FQGNSA. This CDR3 spans 14 amino acids. The junction had 7 bases not matched to a gene; V was cut back by 7 bases and J by 3 bases. The CDR3 loop reads CASTPPGQGYEQYF. As DNA, the CDR3 is TGTGCCAGCACTCCTCCGGGACAGGGCTACGAGCAGTACTTC. The whole variable domain, filled in from reference TRBV7-2 and TRBJ2-7, reads GAGVSQSPSNKVTEKGKDVELRCDPISGHTALYWYRQSLGQGLEFLIYFQGNSAPDKSGLPSDRFSAERTGGSVSTLTIQRTQQEDSAVYLCASTPPGQGYEQYFGPGTRLTVT.

The V gene is TRBV28, the J gene TRBJ2-2; D perhaps matches TRBD1 (9 bases). This CDR3 region has 17 residues. CDR1 is MDHEN and CDR2 is SYDVKM in the germline V gene. V dropped 6 bases and J dropped 7 bases, with 24 bases sitting between them. The CDR3 sequence is CASRPMTGGLVGGELFF. The CDR3 DNA sequence: TGTGCCAGCAGACCCATGACAGGGGGACTAGTCGGCGGGGAGCTGTTTTTT.

This clone was seen only a few times. V usage is TRBV24-1 and J usage is TRBJ1-2, with 7 bases lining up with TRBD1. CDR3 size: 16 residues. The germline V gene has CDR1 KGHDR and CDR2 SFDVKD. Trimming removed 4 bases from V and 8 bases from J; junction bases left unmatched: 15. The CDR3 nucleotides read TGTGCCACCAGTGACTCATCGGTCCCGGGACAGAGGGGCTACACCTTC. Translated, it gives CATSDSSVPGQRGYTF.

This clone was seen a single time. The chain carries TRBV25-1 and TRBJ1-2; no reliable D call. The V and J ends lost 10 bases and 7 bases respectively, with 25 bases between them. CDR1 and CDR2 (germline): MGHDK, SYGVNS. The length of the CDR3 is 15 residues. The CDR3 region has the DNA TGTGCCACCGCGGGAGGGCCGCAAGATATCCTTGGCTACACCTTC. Its protein product is CATAGGPQDILGYTF.

The chain links TRBV2 to TRBJ2-2, with TRBD2 as a possible D gene (6 bases). Germline V gene lookup returns CDR1 SNHLY and CDR2 FYNNEI. V lost 4 bases, J lost 4 bases, and 16 bases lay in between. This CDR3 is 16 amino acids long. The CDR3 DNA sequence: TGTGCCAGCAGTGCCCTTCCGGGAGCGGTCACCGGGGAGCTGTTTTTT. It specifies CASSALPGAVTGELFF.